This entry lists 8 T cell receptor beta chains sequenced from one sample in a study of T cell repertoires in cytomegalovirus infection. TCRdb reprocessed the reads via MiXCR and lists one record per CDR3 protein. The sample yields about 98,000 distinct CDR3 sequences, about 17% seen once. Sequences were obtained from PBMCs. The receptors here all came from a human donor in good health (CMV status not recorded). Some clones in this sample may be carry-over from other donors' samples.

This clonotype has ten or more counts. This chain links TRBV11-2 with TRBJ2-4; D call uncertain. The germline gives CDR1 SGHAT, CDR2 FQNNGV. The CDR3 contains 14 residues. V gave up 4 bases and J gave up 13 bases, with 20 bases separating them. The CDR3 sequence: CASSSFGEAQLQYF. The CDR3 bases are TGTGCCAGCAGCTCGTTCGGTGAAGCCCAGCTCCAGTACTTC.

V is TRBV6-5 and J is TRBJ2-1; the match to TRBD1 covers 7 bases. With 2 bases clipped from V and 9 bases from J, the junction kept 10 bases outside the gene matches. Germline CDR1 MNHEY, CDR2 SVGAGI. This CDR3 spans 15 amino acids. The CDR3 DNA follows: TGTGCCAGCAGTTACGCCGCCTACAGGGGCGGTGAGCAGTTCTTC. As protein: CASSYAAYRGGEQFF.

This clonotype came up a few times. V gene TRBV27 combines with J gene TRBJ1-2; D is perhaps TRBD1 (5 bases). CDR1 is MNHEY, CDR2 SMNVEV, per germline (reference sequence). The CDR3 runs 15 residues. Trimming cost V 8 bases and J 4 bases, with 20 bases left between them. CDR3 protein: CASGIYRLGVYGYTF. CDR3 nucleotides: TGTGCCAGCGGAATATACAGGCTGGGAGTCTATGGCTACACCTTC.

This clonotype was detected once. At one end the junction does not follow the germline gene, possibly because of a read error. The rearrangement joins TRBV6-4 to TRBJ1-6, with D possibly matching TRBD1 (5 bases). Germline V gene lookup returns CDR1 MRHNA and CDR2 SNTAGT. CDR3 length equals 14 residues. The CDR3 DNA reads TGTGTCAGCAGTGACCAGGGATGGAATTCACCCCTCCACTTT. Amino acids: CVSSDQGWNSPLHF.

The V gene is TRBV7-2, the J gene TRBJ1-2, with a weak D call TRBD1 (5 bases). Trimming removed 1 base from V and 8 bases from J, with 14 bases in between. Germline V gene lookup returns CDR1 SGHTA and CDR2 FQGNSA. This CDR3 comprises 14 residues. Here the CDR3 reads CASSLEPGPVGYTF. The CDR3 region has the DNA TGTGCCAGCAGCTTAGAGCCAGGGCCCGTGGGCTACACCTTC. Full variable domain (missing parts from reference TRBV7-2 and TRBJ1-2): GAGVSQSPSNKVTEKGKDVELRCDPISGHTALYWYRQSLGQGLEFLIYFQGNSAPDKSGLPSDRFSAERTGGSVSTLTIQRTQQEDSAVYLCASSLEPGPVGYTFGSGTRLTVV.

This clonotype has a count of ten or more. V gene TRBV7-2 combines with J gene TRBJ2-3; D is unresolved. This CDR3 contains 14 residues. The germline CDR1 and CDR2 sequences are SGHTA and FQGNSA. V was cut by 7 bases and J by 6 bases, with 17 bases left in between. For the CDR3, the DNA is TGTGCCAGCATCCTCCAGGCCGGCATGGATACGCAGTATTTT. It yields the protein CASILQAGMDTQYF.

This clonotype was detected only a few times. The chain joins TRBV7-3 to TRBJ1-2; D gene uncertain. This CDR3 is 15 amino acids long. Trimming removed 4 bases at V and 0 bases at J, with 12 bases between. CDR1 and CDR2 from the germline V gene are SGHTA and FQGTGA. The chain's CDR3 is CASSSDSLANYGYTF. The CDR3 DNA reads TGTGCCAGCAGCTCCGACTCGTTAGCTAACTATGGCTACACCTTC.

This clonotype appeared many times. This chain uses TRBV7-9 with TRBJ2-7; a possible D gene is TRBD2 (7 bases). The V end was cut by 4 bases, the J end by 6 bases, with 19 bases between. CDR3 length equals 15 residues. Germline loops: CDR1 SEHNR, CDR2 FQNEAQ (reference sequence). The CDR3 spells CASSSSPRGLGEQYF. CDR3 coding DNA: TGTGCCAGCAGCTCCTCGCCGCGGGGGCTTGGCGAGCAGTACTTC.